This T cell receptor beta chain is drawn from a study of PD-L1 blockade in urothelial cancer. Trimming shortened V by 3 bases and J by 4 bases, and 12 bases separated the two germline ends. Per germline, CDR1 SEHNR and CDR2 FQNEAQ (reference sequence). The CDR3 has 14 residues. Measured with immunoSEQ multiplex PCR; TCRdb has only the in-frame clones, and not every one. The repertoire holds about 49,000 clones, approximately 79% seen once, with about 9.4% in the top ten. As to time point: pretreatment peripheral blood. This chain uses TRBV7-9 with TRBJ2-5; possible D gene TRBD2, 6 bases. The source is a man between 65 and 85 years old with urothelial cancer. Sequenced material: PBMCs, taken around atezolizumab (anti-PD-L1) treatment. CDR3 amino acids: CASSLDYPGETQYF. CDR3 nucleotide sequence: TGTGCCAGCAGCTTGGACTATCCGGGAGAGACCCAGTACTTC.